The T cell receptor beta chain described here comes from a study of OX40 agonist ivuxolimab in advanced cancers. Background on the study: An agonistic human IgG2 monoclonal antibody against OX40 (CD134) was given. The mean age was 60 years, ranging from about 23 to 79, with roughly four fifths of participants male.

Broader study findings: Patients with a partial response at 0.1-3.0 mg/kg had among the lowest clonal expansion. The study observed clonal expansion of CD4+ and CD8+ blood T cells by week 6 at 0.1 to 3.0 mg/kg.

This clone was seen once. Its target is unknown. The CDR3 totals 16 residues. Trimming left V 0 bases short and J 0 bases short, with 10 bases between. Germline V lookup: CDR1 SGDLS, CDR2 YYNGEE. Some clones are missing from TCRdb's copy, which holds only in-frame ones; the method was immunoSEQ multiplex PCR. The sample includes roughly 36,000 clones, roughly 85% of them seen just once. The sequencing used CD4+ or CD8+ T cells sorted from blood, collected in a trial of the OX40 agonist ivuxolimab. The chain has TRBV9 and TRBJ2-1; D not certain. The receptor was isolated from an adult with an advanced solid tumor such as melanoma, head and neck, liver or kidney cancer. The CDR3 nucleotides read TGTGCCAGCAGCGTAGAGGGCCAACTCTCCTACAATGAGCAGTTCTTC. It translates to CASSVEGQLSYNEQFF.